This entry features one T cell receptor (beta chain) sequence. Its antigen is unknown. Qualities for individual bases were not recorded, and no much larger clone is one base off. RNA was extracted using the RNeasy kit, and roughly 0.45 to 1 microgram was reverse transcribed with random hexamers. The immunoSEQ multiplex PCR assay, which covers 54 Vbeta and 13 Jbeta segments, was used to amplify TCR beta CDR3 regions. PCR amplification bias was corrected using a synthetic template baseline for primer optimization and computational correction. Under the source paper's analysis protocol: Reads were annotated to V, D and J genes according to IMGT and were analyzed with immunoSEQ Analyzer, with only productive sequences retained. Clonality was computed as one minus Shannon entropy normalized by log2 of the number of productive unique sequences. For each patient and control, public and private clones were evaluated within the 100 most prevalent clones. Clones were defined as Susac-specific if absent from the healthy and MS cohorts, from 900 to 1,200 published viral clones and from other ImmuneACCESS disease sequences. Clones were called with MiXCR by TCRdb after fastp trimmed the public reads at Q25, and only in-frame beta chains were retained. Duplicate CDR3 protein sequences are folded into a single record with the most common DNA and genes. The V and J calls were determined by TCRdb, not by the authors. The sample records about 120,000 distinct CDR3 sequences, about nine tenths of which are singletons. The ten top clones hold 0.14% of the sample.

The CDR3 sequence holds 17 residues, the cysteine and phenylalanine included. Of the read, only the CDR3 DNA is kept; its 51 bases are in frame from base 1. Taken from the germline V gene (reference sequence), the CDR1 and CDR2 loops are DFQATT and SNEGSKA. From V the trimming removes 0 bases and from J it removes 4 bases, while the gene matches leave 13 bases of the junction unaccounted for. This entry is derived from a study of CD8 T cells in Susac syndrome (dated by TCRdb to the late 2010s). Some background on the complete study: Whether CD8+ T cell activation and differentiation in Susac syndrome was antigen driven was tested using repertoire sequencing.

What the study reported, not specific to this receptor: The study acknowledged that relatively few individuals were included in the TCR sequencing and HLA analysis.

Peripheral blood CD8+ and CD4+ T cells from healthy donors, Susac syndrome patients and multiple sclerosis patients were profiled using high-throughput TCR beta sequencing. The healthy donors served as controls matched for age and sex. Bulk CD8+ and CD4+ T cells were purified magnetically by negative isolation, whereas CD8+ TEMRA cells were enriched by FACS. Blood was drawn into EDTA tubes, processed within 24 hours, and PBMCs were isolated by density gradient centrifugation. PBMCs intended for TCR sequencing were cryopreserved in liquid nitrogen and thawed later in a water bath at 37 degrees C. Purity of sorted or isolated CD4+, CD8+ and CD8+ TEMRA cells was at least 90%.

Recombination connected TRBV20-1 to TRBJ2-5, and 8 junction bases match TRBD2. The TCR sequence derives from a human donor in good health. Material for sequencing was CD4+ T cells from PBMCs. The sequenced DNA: TGCAGTGCTAGAGATTTTAAGTGGCGGGAGGTTGGAGAGACCCAGTACTTC. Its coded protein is CSARDFKWREVGETQYF.